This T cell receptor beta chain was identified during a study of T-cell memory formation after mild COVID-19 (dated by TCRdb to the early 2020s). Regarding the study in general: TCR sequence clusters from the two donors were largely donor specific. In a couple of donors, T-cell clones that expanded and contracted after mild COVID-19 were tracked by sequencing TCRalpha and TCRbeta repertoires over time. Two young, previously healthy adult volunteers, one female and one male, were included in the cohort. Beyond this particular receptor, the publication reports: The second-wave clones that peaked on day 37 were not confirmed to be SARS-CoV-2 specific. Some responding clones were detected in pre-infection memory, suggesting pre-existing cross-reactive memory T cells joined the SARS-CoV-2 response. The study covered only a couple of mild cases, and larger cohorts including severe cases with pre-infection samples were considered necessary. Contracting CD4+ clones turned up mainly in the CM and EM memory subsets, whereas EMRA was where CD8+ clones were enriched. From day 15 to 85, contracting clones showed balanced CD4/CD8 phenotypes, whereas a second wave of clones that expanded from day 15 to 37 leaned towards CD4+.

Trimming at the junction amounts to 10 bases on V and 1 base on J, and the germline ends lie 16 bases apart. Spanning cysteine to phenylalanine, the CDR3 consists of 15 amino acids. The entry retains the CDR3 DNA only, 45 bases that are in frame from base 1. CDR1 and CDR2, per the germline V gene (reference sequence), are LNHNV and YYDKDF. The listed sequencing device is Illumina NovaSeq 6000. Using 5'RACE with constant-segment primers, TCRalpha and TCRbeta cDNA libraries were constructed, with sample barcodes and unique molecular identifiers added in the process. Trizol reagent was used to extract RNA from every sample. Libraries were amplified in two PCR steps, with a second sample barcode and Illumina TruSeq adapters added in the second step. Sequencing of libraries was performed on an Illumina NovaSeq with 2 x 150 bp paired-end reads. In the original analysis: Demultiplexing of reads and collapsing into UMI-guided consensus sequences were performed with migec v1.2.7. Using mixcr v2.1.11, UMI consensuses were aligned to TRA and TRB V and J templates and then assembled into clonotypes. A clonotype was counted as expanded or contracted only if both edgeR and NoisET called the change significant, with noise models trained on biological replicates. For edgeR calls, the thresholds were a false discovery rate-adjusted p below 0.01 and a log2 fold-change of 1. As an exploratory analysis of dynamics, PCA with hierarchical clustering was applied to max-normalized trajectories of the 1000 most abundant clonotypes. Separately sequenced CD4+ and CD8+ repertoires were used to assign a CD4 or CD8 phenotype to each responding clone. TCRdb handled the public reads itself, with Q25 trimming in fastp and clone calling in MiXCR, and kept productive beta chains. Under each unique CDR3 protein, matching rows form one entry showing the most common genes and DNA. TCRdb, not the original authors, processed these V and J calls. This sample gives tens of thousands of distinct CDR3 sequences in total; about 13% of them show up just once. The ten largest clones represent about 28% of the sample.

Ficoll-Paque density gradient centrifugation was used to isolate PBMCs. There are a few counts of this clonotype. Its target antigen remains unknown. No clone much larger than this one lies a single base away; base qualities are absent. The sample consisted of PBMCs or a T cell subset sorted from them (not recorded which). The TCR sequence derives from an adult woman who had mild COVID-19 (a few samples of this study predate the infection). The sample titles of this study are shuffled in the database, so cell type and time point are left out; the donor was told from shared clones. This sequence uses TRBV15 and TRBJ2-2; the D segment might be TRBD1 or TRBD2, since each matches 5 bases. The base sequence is TGTGCCATCCCCCCCCCGGGACGGAACACCGGGGAGCTGTTTTTT. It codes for CAIPPPGRNTGELFF.